The text below deals with one T cell receptor (beta chain). Its antigen specificity is not known. Base qualities are not at hand, and no much larger clone is one base apart. The CDR3, cysteine through phenylalanine, is 15 amino acids long. CDR3 DNA only is kept here, 45 bases in frame from base 1. CDR1 and CDR2 were assigned from the germline V gene (reference sequence) as SGHNT and YYREEE. V trim: 3 bases; J trim: 5 bases; unmatched bases: 5. This entry comes from a study of T cell repertoires in urothelial bladder cancer (dated by TCRdb to about 2019). With respect to the entire study: Clinical stages of the approximately 12 resected lesions were three cT0, three cTa, three cT1 and three cT2 or greater. TCR repertoire clonality in bladder tumors was compared with TCR repertoire clonality in benign bladder inflammation. Approximately twelve patients with bladder lesions who were undergoing transurethral resection were prospectively identified. Approximately eleven resected bladder lesions, consisting of urothelial carcinoma (UC+) and benign (UC-) specimens, were examined. Overall results and qualifications from the work: Urothelial carcinoma specimens had fewer T cells than benign specimens, with medians of about 5,400 and 25,000. In carcinoma specimens, up to roughly 15% of infiltrating lymphocytes were accounted for by a single T-cell clone, compared with roughly 1.8% in benign specimens. The median percentage of tumor infiltrating lymphocytes was around 2% in carcinoma specimens and approximately 11% in benign specimens.

Specimens classed as benign (UC-) were resected bladder lesions that contained no urothelial carcinoma. At transurethral resection, specimens of the bladder lesions were collected and then stored at -80C. From bladder specimens obtained at transurethral resection, DNA was extracted. The immunoSEQ assay was used to sequence the CDR3 region of the TCR beta chain. In the authors' own workflow: For every specimen, the T-cell fraction, clonal dominance and maximum TCR clone frequency were calculated. TCRdb retrieved this table from immuneACCESS and kept in-frame rearrangements only. Not all clones are present; in checked studies, unresolved V genes account for under half, and no reason is known for the remainder. V, J and clone size reflect that table, while D and trimming were determined from the DNA. The sample table contains around 12,000 clones; only one count was recorded for roughly 72% of them. Jointly, the top ten make up around 7.3% of the sample.

Sequencing was performed on tumor-infiltrating cells from bladder cancer. The source of this sequence is a human donor with a benign inflammatory bladder lesion. The rearrangement combines TRBV5-4 with TRBJ1-6; 7 middle bases align to TRBD1. The nucleotide sequence is TGTGCCAGCAGCTGGGCCGACAGGGATAATTCACCCCTCCACTTT. Translated, it gives CASSWADRDNSPLHF.